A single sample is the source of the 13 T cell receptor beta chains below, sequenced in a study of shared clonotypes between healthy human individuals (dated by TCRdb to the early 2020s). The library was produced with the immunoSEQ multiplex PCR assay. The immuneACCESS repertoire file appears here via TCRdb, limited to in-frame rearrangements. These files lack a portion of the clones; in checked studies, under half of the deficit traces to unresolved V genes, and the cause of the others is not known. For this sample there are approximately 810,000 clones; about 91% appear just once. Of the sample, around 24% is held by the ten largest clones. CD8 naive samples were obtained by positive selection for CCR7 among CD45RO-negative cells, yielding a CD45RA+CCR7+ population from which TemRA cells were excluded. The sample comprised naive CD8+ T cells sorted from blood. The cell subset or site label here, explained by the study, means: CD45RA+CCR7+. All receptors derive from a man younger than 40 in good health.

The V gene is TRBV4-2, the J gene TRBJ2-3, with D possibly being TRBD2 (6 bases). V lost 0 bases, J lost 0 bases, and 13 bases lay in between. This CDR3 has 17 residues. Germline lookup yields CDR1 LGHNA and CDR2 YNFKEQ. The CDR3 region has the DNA TGTGCCAGCAGCCAAGAACTGAAGGGGACTAGCACAGATACGCAGTATTTT. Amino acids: CASSQELKGTSTDTQYF.

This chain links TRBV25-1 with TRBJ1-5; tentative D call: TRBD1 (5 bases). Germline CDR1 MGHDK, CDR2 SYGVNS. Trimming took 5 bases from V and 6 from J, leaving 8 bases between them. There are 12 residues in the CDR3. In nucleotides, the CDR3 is TGTGCCAGCAGTACCCAGGGTCAGCCCCAGCATTTT. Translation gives CASSTQGQPQHF.

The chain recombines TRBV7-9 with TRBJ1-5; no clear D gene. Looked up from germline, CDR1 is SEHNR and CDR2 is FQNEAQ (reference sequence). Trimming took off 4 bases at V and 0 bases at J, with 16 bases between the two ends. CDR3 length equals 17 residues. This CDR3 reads CASSSPRTVNSNQPQHF. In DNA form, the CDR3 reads TGTGCCAGCAGCTCCCCTCGGACCGTGAATAGCAATCAGCCCCAGCATTTT.

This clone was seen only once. The CDR3, as DNA: TGTGCCAGCAGTTCTAGAGGCCTTCTCCCTGGTGAAAAACTGTTTTTT. Its protein product is CASSSRGLLPGEKLFF. The chain is built from TRBV28 and TRBJ1-4; D not resolved. CDR1 MDHEN and CDR2 SYDVKM come from the germline V gene. The CDR3 has 16 residues. V was shortened by 4 bases and J by 7 bases, with 19 bases between the two germline ends.

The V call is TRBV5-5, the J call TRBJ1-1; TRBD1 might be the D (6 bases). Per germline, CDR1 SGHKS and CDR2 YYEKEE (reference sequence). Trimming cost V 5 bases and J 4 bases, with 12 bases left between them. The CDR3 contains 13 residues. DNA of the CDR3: TGTGCCAGCAGGCCCACAGGGTCCACTGAAGCTTTCTTT. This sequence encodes CASRPTGSTEAFF.

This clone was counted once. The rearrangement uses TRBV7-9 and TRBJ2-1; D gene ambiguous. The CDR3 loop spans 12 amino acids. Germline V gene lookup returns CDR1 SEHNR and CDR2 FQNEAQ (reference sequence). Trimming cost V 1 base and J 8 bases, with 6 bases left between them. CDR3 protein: CASSLEVDEQFF. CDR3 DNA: TGTGCCAGCAGCTTAGAAGTGGATGAGCAGTTCTTC.

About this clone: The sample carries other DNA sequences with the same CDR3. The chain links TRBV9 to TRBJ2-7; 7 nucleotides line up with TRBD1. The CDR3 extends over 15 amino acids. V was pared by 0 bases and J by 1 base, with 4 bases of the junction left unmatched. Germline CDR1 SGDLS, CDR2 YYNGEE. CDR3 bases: TGTGCCAGCAGCGTAGGAGGGGACAGTTCCTACGAGCAGTACTTC. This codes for CASSVGGDSSYEQYF.

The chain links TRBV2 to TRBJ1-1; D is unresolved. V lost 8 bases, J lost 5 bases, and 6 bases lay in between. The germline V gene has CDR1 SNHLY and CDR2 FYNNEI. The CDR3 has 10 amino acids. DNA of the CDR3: TGTGCCAGCGGAGGGACTGAAGCTTTCTTT. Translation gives CASGGTEAFF.

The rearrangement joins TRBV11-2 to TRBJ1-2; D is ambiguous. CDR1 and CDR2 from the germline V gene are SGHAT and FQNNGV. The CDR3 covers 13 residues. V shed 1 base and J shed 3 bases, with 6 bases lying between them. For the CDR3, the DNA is TGTGCCAGCAGCTTAGGGAACTACTATGGCTACACCTTC. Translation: CASSLGNYYGYTF.

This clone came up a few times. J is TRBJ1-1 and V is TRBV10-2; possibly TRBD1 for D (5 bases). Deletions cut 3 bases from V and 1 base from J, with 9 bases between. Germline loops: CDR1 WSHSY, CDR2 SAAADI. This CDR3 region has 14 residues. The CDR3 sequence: CASSERRGNTEAFF. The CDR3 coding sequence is TGCGCCAGCAGTGAAAGGAGGGGGAACACTGAAGCTTTCTTT.

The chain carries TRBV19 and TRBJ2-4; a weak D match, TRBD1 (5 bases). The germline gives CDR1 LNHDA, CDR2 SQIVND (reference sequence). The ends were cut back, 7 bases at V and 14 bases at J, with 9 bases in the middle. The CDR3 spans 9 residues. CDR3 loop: CASTLGEYF. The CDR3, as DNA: TGTGCCAGTACCCTAGGGGAGTACTTC.

In DNA, the CDR3 is TGTGCCAGCTCAAGAGGGAGCTCAGAGGAAGCTTTCTTT. Amino acids: CASSRGSSEEAFF. This chain links TRBV18 with TRBJ1-1; D is uncertain. This CDR3 has 13 residues. CDR1 is KGHSH and CDR2 is LQKENI in the germline V gene. The germline V and J ends were trimmed by 5 bases and 8 bases, with 15 bases remaining between them.

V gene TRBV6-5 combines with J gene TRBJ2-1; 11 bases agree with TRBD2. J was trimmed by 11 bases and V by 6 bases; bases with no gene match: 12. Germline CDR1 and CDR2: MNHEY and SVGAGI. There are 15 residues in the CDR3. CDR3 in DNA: TGTGCCAGCAGCCCACTAGCGGGAGTAGCATTGCAGCAGTTCTTC. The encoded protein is CASSPLAGVALQQFF.